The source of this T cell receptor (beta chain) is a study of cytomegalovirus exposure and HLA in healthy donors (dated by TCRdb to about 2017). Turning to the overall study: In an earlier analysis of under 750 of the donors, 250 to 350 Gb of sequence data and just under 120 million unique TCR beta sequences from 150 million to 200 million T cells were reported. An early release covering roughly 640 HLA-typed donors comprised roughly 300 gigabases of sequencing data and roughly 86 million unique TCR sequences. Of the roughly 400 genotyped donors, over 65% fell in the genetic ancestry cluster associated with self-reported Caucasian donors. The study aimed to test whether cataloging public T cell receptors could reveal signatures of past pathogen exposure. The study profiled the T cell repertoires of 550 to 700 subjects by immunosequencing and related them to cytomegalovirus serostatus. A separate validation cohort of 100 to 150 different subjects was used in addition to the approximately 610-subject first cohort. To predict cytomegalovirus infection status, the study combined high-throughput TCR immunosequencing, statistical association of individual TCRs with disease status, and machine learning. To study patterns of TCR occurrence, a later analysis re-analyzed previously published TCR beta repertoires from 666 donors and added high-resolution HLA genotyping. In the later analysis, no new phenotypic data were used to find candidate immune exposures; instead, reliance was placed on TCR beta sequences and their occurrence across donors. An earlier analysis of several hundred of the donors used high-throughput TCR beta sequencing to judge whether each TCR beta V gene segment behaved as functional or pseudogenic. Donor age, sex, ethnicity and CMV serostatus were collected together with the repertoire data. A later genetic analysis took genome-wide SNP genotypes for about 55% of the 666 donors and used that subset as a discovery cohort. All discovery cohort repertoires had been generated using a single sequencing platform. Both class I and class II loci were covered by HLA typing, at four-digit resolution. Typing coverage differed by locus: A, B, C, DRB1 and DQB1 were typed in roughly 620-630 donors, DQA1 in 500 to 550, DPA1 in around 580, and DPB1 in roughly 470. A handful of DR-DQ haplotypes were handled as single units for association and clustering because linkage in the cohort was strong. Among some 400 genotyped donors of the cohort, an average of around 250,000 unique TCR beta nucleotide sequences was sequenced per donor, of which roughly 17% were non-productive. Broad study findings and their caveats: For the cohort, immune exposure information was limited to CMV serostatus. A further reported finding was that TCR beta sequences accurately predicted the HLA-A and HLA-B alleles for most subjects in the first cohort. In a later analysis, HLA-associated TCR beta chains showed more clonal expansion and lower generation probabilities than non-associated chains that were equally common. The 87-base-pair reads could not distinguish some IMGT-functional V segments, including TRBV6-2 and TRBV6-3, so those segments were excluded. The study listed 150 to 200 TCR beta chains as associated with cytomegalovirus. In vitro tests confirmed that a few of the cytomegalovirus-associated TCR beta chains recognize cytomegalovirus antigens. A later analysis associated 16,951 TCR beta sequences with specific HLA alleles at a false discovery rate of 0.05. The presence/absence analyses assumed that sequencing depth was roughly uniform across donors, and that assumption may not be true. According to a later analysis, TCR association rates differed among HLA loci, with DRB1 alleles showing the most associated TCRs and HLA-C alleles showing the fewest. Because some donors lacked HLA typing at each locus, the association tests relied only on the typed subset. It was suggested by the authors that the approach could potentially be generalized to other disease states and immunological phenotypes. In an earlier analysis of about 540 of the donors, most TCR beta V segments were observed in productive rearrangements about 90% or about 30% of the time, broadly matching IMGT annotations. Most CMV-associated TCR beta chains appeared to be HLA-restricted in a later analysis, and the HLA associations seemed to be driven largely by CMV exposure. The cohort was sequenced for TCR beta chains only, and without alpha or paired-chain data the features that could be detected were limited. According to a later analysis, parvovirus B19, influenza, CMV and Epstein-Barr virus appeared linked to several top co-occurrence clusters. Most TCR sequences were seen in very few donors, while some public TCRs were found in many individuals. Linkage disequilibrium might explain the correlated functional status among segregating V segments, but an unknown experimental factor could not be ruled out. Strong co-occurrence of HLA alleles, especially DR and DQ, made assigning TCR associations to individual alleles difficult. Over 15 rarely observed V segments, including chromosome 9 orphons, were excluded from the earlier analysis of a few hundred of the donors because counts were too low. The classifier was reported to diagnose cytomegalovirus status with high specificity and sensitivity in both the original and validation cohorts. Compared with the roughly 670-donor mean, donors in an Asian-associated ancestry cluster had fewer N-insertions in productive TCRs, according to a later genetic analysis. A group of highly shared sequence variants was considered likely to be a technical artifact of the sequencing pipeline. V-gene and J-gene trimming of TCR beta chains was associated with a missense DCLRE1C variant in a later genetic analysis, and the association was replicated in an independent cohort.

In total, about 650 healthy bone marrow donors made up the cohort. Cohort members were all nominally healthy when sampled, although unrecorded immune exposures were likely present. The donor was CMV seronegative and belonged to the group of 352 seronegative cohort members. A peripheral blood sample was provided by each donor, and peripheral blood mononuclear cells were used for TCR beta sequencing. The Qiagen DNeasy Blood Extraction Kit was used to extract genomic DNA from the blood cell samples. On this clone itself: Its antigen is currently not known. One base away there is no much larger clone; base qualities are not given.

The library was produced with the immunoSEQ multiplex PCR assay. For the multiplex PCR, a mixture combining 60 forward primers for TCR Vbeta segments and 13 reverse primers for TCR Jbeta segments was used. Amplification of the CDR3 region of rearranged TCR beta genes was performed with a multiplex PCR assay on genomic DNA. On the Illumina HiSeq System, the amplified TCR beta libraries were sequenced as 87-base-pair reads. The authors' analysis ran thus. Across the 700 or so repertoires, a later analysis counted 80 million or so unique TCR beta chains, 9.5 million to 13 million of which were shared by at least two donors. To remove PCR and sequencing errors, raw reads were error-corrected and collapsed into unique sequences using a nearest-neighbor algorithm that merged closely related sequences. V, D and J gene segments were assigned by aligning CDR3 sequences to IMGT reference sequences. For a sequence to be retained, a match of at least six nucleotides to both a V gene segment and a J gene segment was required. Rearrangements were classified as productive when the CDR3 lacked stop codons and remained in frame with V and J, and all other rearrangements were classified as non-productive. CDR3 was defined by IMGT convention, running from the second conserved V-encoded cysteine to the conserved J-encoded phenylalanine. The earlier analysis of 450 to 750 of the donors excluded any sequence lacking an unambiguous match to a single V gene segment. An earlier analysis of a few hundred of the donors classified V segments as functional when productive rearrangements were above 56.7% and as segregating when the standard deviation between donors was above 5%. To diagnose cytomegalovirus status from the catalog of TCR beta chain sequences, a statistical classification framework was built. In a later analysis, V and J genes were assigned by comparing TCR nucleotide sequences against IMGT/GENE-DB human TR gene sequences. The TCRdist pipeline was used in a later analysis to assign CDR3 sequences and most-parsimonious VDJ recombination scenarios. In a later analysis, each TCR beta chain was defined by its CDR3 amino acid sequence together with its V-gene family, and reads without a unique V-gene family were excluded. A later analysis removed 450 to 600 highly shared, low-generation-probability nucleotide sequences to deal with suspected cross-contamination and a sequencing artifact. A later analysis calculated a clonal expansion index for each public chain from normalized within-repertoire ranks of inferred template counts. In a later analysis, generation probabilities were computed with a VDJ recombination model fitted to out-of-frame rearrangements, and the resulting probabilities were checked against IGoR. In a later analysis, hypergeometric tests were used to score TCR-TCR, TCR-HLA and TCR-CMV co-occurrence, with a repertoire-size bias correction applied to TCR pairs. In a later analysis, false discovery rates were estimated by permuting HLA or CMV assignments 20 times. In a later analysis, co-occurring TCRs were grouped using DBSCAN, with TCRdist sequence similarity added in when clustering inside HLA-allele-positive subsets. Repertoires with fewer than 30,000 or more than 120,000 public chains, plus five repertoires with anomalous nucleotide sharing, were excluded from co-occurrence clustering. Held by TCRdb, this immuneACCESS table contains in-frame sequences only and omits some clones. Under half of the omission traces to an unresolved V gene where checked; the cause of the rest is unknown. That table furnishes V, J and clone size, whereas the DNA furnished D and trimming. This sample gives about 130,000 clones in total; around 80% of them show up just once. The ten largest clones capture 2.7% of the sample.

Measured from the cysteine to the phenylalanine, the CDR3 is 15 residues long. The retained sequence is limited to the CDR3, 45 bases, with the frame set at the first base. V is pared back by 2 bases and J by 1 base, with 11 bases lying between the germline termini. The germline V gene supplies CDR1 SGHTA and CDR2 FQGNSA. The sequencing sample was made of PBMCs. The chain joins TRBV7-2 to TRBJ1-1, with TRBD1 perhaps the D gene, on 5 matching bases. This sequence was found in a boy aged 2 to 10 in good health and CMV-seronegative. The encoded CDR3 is CASSLFEGENTEAFF. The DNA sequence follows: TGTGCCAGCAGCTTATTCGAAGGGGAGAACACTGAAGCTTTCTTT.